The T cell receptor (beta chain) under discussion was sequenced for a study of breast tumors, draining lymph nodes, adjacent tissues. Study-level points and caveats: Findings are consistent with lymph node origin and intratumoral expansion of most tumor T cells. Tumors had less TCR diversity than lymph nodes, more than nontumor tissue. Data only fit, rather than demonstrated, lymph node origin of most tumor T cells.

This clonotype was detected many times. Its antigen is as yet unknown. A much bigger clone sits one base away, suggesting this may be a read error. TCRdb analysed the multiplex PCR reads with MiXCR anew, one entry per CDR3 protein. The repertoire includes more than 50,000 distinct CDR3 sequences, less than 60% of them detected once, and roughly 19% sits in the top ten. J lost 2 bases, V lost 6 bases, and 9 bases had no gene match. The CDR3 covers 15 residues. Germline loops: CDR1 DFQATT, CDR2 SNEGSKA (reference sequence). The chain combines TRBV20-1 with TRBJ2-7, with TRBD1 matching 11 bases. The TCR comes from a female donor with breast cancer. Some clones in this sample may be carry-over from other donors' samples. The sequenced sample consisted of breast tumor tissue. The CDR3 DNA sequence: TGCAGTGCCAGGGGGGACAGGGGGTACGCCTACGAGCAGTACTTC. Protein: CSARGDRGYAYEQYF.